The T cell receptor (beta chain) under discussion was sequenced for a study of HIV-infected children after antiretroviral therapy interruption (dated by TCRdb to the late 2010s). Notes on the research overall: Eight children were included: four on planned treatment interruption and four on continuous treatment, all with CD4+ count above 500 and viral load below 50 copies/ml. The interruption group had a median age of 9.5 years, and the continuous treatment group had a median age of approximately 8 years. Recorded exposure to EBV and CMV was present in most of the participating children. Samples from the interruption arm were taken at week 0, at week 12, at the end of interruption (week 24 or 48), and about 3 years after the study ended. For the continuous-treatment arm, samples from the corresponding weeks 0, 48 and 150 were analyzed. Alongside measurements of thymic output, the study compared TCR repertoires of children on planned treatment interruption with TCR repertoires of children on continuous antiretroviral treatment. On the study overall, not on this receptor specifically: An increase in shared-triplet CDR3 clusters after interruption was observed in a few patients; however, the overall increase was not significant unless one outlier patient was excluded. For naive CD4+ repertoires of PTI patients, CDR3 sharing between time points dropped once interruption began, while many sequences were shared between the end of interruption and 3 years later. The low number of patients is a limitation and the data should be interpreted with caution.

The germline V gene provides CDR1 MDHEN and CDR2 SYDVKM. There are 13 amino acids in the CDR3, from cysteine to phenylalanine inclusive. CDR3 DNA only is kept here, 39 bases in frame from base 1. A distance of 8 bases separates the germline ends of V and J, which lose 2 bases and 3 bases respectively. Many counts were recorded for this clonotype. No cognate antigen has been identified for it. Per-base quality was not reported, and no clone a single base away is much larger than it. The library was obtained by 3' RACE. TCR libraries were generated from RNA by a 3' RACE protocol incorporating unique molecular identifiers so that PCR amplification bias could be corrected. As many as 12 amplicon libraries were pooled and then sequenced on an Illumina MiSeq using v2 2x250 paired-end chemistry. On the authors' methods: Reads were processed with Decombinator to assign V and J genes and CDR3, with barcode-based error and PCR bias correction. Before the Gini coefficient was calculated with the R ineq package, repertoires were subsampled to the same depth. Three approaches were used to assess CDR3 similarity: GLIPH, Hamming distance and a shared triplet metric. Using fastp trimming at Q25 and MiXCR clonotype assembly, TCRdb reanalyzed the public sequencing data and kept in-frame beta chains. Under each unique CDR3 protein, matching rows form one entry showing the most common genes and DNA. The V and J calls were not made by the authors but by TCRdb's processing. The sample profile shows about 15,000 distinct CDR3 sequences; 3.4% of them were found once. The top ten constitute around 36% of the sample.

The treatment or condition label on this specimen signifies: PENTA 11 planned treatment interruption arm or continuous ART arm. The participants were children from the United Kingdom between 2 and 15 years old who had been on ART with at least three drugs for 24 weeks or longer. Cryopreserved PBMCs containing at least 5 million viable cells were needed, and a few candidate patients were excluded because their viable PBMC yield was low. Memory CD8+ CD45RO+ CD45RA- T cells were FACS-sorted from thawed PBMCs on a FACSAria III cell sorter. After sorting, cells were fixed, and RNA was extracted with the RNeasy FFPE kit and then with the RNeasy Micro kit.

The sample here was CD45RO+ CD8+ T cells from PBMCs, pooled from several time points, taken from a donor given antiretroviral therapy, either interrupted or continuous. The cell subset or site label of this sample denotes: memory CD8+ CD45RO+ CD45RA- T cells. The rearranged chain carries TRBV28 and TRBJ2-7, with the D gene call left open. The receptor was isolated from a pool of human donors with HIV. CDR3 region: CASSLGVHYEQYF. The DNA is TGTGCCAGCAGTTTAGGGGTCCACTACGAGCAGTACTTC.